This entry is about one TCR beta chain. The CDR3 has 13 amino acids. After removal of 3 bases from V and 6 bases from J, the junction contained 2 bases not matched to a gene. Per germline, CDR1 KGHSH and CDR2 LQKENI. These data originate in a study of blood T cell repertoires in COVID-19. Study context: Collection of acute and convalescent COVID-19 samples took place in the United States, Italy and Spain. T cells, B-cell-depleted T cells, or PBMCs provided the cDNA or gDNA that served as material.

Original analysis: Estimation of nucleated cell counts was performed using reference gene primer amplification. Generated by immunoSEQ multiplex PCR, the TCRdb table keeps only in-frame clones and is missing some. The DNA was the basis for D and trimming; V, J and clone size are from that table. The table has some 260,000 clones, roughly four fifths seen once. The rearrangement joins TRBV18 to TRBJ1-2; 9 nucleotides match TRBD1. This TCR derives from an elderly man with acute or convalescent COVID-19. The material sequenced was peripheral blood. CDR3 in amino acids: CASSPTGGDGYTF. The CDR3 DNA follows: TGTGCCAGCTCACCCACAGGGGGCGATGGCTACACCTTC.